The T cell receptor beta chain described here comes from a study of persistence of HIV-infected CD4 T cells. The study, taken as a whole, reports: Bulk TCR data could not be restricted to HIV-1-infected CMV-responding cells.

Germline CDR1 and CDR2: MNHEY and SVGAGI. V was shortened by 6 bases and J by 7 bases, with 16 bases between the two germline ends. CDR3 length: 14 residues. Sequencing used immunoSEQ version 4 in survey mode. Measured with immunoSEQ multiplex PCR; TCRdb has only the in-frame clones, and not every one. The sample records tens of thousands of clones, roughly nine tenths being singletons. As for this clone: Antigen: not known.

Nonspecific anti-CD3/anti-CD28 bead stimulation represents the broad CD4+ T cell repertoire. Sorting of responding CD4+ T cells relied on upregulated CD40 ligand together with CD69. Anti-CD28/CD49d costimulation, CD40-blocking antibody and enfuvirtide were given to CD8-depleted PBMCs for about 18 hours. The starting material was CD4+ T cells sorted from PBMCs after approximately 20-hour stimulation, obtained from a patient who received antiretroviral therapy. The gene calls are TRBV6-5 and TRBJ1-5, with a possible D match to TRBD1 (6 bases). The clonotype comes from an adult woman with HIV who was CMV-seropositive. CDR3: CASRIGGAEQPQHF. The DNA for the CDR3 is TGTGCCAGCAGAATAGGGGGGGCAGAGCAGCCCCAGCATTTT.